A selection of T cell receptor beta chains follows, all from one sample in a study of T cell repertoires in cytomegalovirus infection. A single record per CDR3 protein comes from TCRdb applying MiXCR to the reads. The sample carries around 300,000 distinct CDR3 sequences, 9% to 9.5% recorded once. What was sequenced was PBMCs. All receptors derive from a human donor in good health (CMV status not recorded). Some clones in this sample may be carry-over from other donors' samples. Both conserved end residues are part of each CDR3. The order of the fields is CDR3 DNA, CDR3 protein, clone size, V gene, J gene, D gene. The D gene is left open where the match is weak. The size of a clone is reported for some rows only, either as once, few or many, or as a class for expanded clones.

TGTGCCAGCAGTTCCTTCCCTGACGGTTACACCGGGGAGCTGTTTTTT	CASSSFPDGYTGELFF	NA	TRBV27	TRBJ2-2	NA
TGTGCCACCAGTGATTCGGACAGGGACGAGCAGTACTTC	CATSDSDRDEQYF	few	TRBV24-1	TRBJ2-7	TRBD1
TGTGCCAGCAGCGGCCGCCCGGTGGTTGGACAGGGTATTCCTTCACCCCTCCACTTT	CASSGRPVVGQGIPSPLHF	NA	TRBV7-9	TRBJ1-6	TRBD1
TGTGCCAGCACGCCGGGACGGAGCACAGATACGCAGTATTTT	CASTPGRSTDTQYF	few	TRBV7-9	TRBJ2-3	NA
TGTGCCAGCAGTTGGGACCCACAGGGTTGGACCCAGTACTTC	CASSWDPQGWTQYF	few	TRBV6-6	TRBJ2-5	NA
TGTGCTAGTGGTTCAACAGGGTTAACCTACAATGAGCAGTTCTTC	CASGSTGLTYNEQFF	few	TRBV12-5	TRBJ2-1	NA
TGTGCCAGCAGGTGGACAGGGGGGACCAAAAACATTCAGTACTTC	CASRWTGGTKNIQYF	NA	TRBV12-3/TRBV12-4	TRBJ2-4	TRBD1
TGTGCCACTGCTATACAGGGGTCTGGGGAGACCCAGTACTTC	CATAIQGSGETQYF	many	TRBV10-3	TRBJ2-5	TRBD1
TGTGCCAGCAGACTAGACAGAGAGACTGATACGCAGTATTTT	CASRLDRETDTQYF	many	TRBV12-3/TRBV12-4	TRBJ2-3	NA
TGTGCCAGCTCGCGGACAGAGACTAACACTGAAGCTTTCTTT	CASSRTETNTEAFF	NA	TRBV18	TRBJ1-1	NA
TGTGCCAGCCTGTCGAGGACAGATAGCAATCAGCCCCAGCATTTT	CASLSRTDSNQPQHF	few	TRBV19	TRBJ1-5	NA
TGTGCCAGCAGCCACACTATCAGGGGGCCGAATTCACCCCTCCACTTT	CASSHTIRGPNSPLHF	NA	TRBV4-2	TRBJ1-6	TRBD1
TGCAGTGCTAGGGTCCAAACAGGGGGCGCGAATTCACCCCTCCACTTT	CSARVQTGGANSPLHF	many	TRBV20-1	TRBJ1-6	TRBD1
TGTGCCAGCAGTCGGAGTGTTGGGAACACCGGGGAGCTGTTTTTT	CASSRSVGNTGELFF	NA	TRBV6-2/TRBV6-3	TRBJ2-2	NA
TGTGCCAGCACCCTAGCGGGGCGCCCCCAGGGGGATACGCAGTATTTT	CASTLAGRPQGDTQYF	NA	TRBV6-6	TRBJ2-3	TRBD2
TGTGCCAGCAGCTGGGGGGGACAGTCCTACGAGCAGTACTTC	CASSWGGQSYEQYF	few	TRBV5-6	TRBJ2-7	NA
TGTGCCATCAGTGGACAGGCGGGCACCTATAATTCACCCCTCCACTTT	CAISGQAGTYNSPLHF	many	TRBV10-3	TRBJ1-6	NA
TGTGCCGGGGGCAGGAACACCGGGGAGCTGTTTTTT	CAGGRNTGELFF	few	TRBV7-6	TRBJ2-2	NA
TGCAGTGCTAGGCGGGACGTTGAAGCTTTCTTT	CSARRDVEAFF	NA	TRBV20-1	TRBJ1-1	NA
TGTGCCAGCAGCTCCGGGGACAGGACTAACTATGGCTACACCTTC	CASSSGDRTNYGYTF	few	TRBV7-8	TRBJ1-2	TRBD1
TGTGCCAGCAAGGAGGTGAGAGATGAGCAGTTCTTC	CASKEVRDEQFF	many	TRBV7-2	TRBJ2-1	NA
TGTGCCAGCAGTCCGTTCAATCAGCCCCAGCATTTT	CASSPFNQPQHF	many	TRBV27	TRBJ1-5	NA
TGTGCCAGCAGCCAGAAGACAGGGAACACTGAAGCTTTCTTT	CASSQKTGNTEAFF	NA	TRBV4-2	TRBJ1-1	NA
TGTGCCAGCAGCTTAGTCCGAGGCACCGGGGAGCTGTTTTTT	CASSLVRGTGELFF	many	TRBV7-9	TRBJ2-2	NA
TGTGCCAGCAGCAGGGCCCACATGAACACTGAAGCTTTCTTT	CASSRAHMNTEAFF	many	TRBV7-3	TRBJ1-1	NA
TGTGCCAGCAGTAACAGGGAGACTGAAGCTTTCTTT	CASSNRETEAFF	many	TRBV12-3/TRBV12-4	TRBJ1-1	NA
TGTGCCAGCAGCTTGATCGGGAACGAGCAGTACTTC	CASSLIGNEQYF	NA	TRBV7-2	TRBJ2-7	NA
TGTGCCAGCAGCCCCCTCGGGAGGGACTCCTACGAGCAGTACTTC	CASSPLGRDSYEQYF	NA	TRBV7-3	TRBJ2-7	TRBD2
TGTGCCAGCAGTTACTCAGCGTCGGATGGATCTAAGAGGTTCACCTATGGCTACACCTTC	CASSYSASDGSKRFTYGYTF	many	TRBV6-6	TRBJ1-2	NA
TGTGCCAGCAGTGACGGGACGAACTCTTACTACGAGCAGTACTTC	CASSDGTNSYYEQYF	few	TRBV6-5	TRBJ2-7	NA
TGCAGCACCTACTCGGGGGCAGATGGGGCCAACGTCCTGACTTTC	CSTYSGADGANVLTF	few	TRBV29-1	TRBJ2-6	NA
TGTGCCAGCAGTTCTACGGTACTAGACTACGAGCAGTACTTC	CASSSTVLDYEQYF	NA	TRBV7-9	TRBJ2-7	NA
TGTGCCAGCAGTGATCGCGCCCCGACTACCCCTAGCAAGCAGTACTTC	CASSDRAPTTPSKQYF	many	TRBV6-1	TRBJ2-7	NA
TGCAGCACCCTCAAGGGGACTGCTGAGACCCAGTACTTC	CSTLKGTAETQYF	many	TRBV29-1	TRBJ2-5	NA
TGTGCCTGGAGTCACAGGGGACTCTATACGCAGTATTTT	CAWSHRGLYTQYF	NA	TRBV30	TRBJ2-3	NA
TGTGCCAGCAGCTTGAGCGGGGTATTAGCCAAAAACATTCAGTACTTC	CASSLSGVLAKNIQYF	many	TRBV7-2	TRBJ2-4	TRBD2
TGCAGCGTTGAATTGACTAGCGGGAGGCCCGAGCAGTACTTC	CSVELTSGRPEQYF	NA	TRBV29-1	TRBJ2-7	TRBD2
TGTGCCAGCAGCTTAGGGGGGCCCCTGAACACCGGGGAGCTGTTTTTT	CASSLGGPLNTGELFF	many	TRBV7-2	TRBJ2-2	NA
TGTGCCAGCAGCTTAGTGAGGCTCGGGAATGAGCAGTTCTTC	CASSLVRLGNEQFF	many	TRBV7-2	TRBJ2-1	NA
TGTGCCAGCAGCTTAGAGAGCGGGAGGACGACAGATACGCAGTATTTT	CASSLESGRTTDTQYF	NA	TRBV7-6	TRBJ2-3	TRBD2
TGCAGTGCTCCCCAACTTCCAGGGGGCAGAAGGGCGAACACTGAAGCTTTCTTT	CSAPQLPGGRRANTEAFF	few	TRBV20-1	TRBJ1-1	TRBD1
TGCAGCGTTTTCTCCTCCGCCATCACAGGAGCCACAGATACGCAGTATTTT	CSVFSSAITGATDTQYF	many	TRBV29-1	TRBJ2-3	NA
TGTGCCAGCACCTACGAGGGGAACACTGAAGCTTTCTTT	CASTYEGNTEAFF	many	TRBV2	TRBJ1-1	NA
TGTGCCAGCAGCATAAAAGGGTCCATTGAGCAGTTCTTC	CASSIKGSIEQFF	many	TRBV6-1	TRBJ2-1	NA
TGTGCCAGCAGCTTAAGTCTAAACAATGAGCAGTTCTTC	CASSLSLNNEQFF	many	TRBV7-2	TRBJ2-1	NA
TGTGCCAGCAGTCGCGGGGGAACCCACAATGAGCAGTTCTTC	CASSRGGTHNEQFF	NA	TRBV2	TRBJ2-1	TRBD2
TGTGCCAGCAGTACCGGGACAGGCGCCACCGGGGAGCTGTTTTTT	CASSTGTGATGELFF	NA	TRBV12-3/TRBV12-4	TRBJ2-2	TRBD1
TGTGCCAGCAGCCACCCCCCGGATCGCGGGAGGGCCACGAATGAGCAGTTCTTC	CASSHPPDRGRATNEQFF	many	TRBV4-2	TRBJ2-1	TRBD2
TGCGCCAGCAGCTTTCGGATAAACAATGAGCAGTTCTTC	CASSFRINNEQFF	many	TRBV5-1	TRBJ2-1	NA
TGTGCCAGCAACCTACAGATCAGGTACACTGAAGCTTTCTTT	CASNLQIRYTEAFF	many	TRBV28	TRBJ1-1	NA
TGTGCCAGCAGTTACTCGATTCAGGGGAGTTCCTATAATTCACCCCTCCACTTT	CASSYSIQGSSYNSPLHF	many	TRBV6-8	TRBJ1-6	NA